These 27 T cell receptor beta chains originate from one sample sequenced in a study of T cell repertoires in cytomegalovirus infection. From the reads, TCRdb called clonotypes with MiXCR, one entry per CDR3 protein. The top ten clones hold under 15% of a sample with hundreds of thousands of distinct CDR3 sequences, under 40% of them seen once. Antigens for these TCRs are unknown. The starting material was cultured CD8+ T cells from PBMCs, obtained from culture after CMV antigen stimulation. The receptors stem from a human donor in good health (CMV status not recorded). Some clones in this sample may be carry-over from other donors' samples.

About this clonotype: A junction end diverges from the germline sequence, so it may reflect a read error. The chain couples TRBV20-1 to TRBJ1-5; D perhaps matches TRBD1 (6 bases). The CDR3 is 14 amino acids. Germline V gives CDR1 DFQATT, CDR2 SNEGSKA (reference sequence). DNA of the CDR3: TGTTCTTGCAGGTTAAGGGGGAGCAATCAGCCCCAGCATTTT. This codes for CSCRLRGSNQPQHF.

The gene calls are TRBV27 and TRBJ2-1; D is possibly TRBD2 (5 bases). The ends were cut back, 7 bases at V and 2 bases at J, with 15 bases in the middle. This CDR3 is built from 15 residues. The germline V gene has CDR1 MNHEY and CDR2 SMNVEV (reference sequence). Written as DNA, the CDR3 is TGTGCCAGCATGGAACGGGGTAACCCCTACAATGAGCAGTTCTTC. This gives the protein CASMERGNPYNEQFF.

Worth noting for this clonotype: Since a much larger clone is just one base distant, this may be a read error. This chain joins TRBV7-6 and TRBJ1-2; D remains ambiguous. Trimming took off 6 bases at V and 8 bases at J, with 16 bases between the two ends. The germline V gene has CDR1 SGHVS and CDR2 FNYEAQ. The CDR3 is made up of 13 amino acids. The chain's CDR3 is CASRVGPARGYTF. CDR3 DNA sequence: TGTGCCAGCAGAGTGGGCCCCGCGAGGGGCTACACCTTC.

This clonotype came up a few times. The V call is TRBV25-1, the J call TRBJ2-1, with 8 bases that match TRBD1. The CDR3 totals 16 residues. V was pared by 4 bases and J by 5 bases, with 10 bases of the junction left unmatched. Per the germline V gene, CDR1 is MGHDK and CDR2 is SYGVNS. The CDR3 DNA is TGTGCCAGCAGTGCCATAACCGGGACAGGTAACAATGAGCAGTTCTTC. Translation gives CASSAITGTGNNEQFF. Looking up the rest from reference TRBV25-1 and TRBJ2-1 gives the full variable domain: EADIYQTPRYLVIGTGKKITLECSQTMGHDKMYWYQQDPGMELHLIHYSYGVNSTEKGDLSSESTVSRIRTEHFPLTLESARPSHTSQYLCASSAITGTGNNEQFFGPGTRLTVL.

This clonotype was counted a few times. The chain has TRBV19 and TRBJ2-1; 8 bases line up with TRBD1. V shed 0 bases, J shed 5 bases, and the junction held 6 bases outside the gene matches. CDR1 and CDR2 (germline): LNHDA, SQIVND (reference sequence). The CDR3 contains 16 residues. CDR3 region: CASSIEATGGNNEQFF. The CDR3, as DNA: TGTGCCAGTAGTATAGAGGCTACAGGGGGAAACAATGAGCAGTTCTTC.

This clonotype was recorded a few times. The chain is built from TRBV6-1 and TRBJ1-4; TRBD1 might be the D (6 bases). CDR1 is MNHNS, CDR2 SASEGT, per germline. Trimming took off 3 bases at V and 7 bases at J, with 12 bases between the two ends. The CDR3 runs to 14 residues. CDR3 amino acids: CASSEAVGGEKLFF. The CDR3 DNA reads TGTGCCAGCAGTGAGGCCGTAGGGGGTGAAAAACTGTTTTTT.

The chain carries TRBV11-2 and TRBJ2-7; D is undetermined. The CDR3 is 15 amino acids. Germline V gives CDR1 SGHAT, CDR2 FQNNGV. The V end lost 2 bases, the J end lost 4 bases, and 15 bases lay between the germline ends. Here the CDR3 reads CASSLSVRTEYEQYV. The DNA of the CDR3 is TGTGCCAGCAGCTTATCCGTCCGGACGGAATACGAGCAGTACGTC.

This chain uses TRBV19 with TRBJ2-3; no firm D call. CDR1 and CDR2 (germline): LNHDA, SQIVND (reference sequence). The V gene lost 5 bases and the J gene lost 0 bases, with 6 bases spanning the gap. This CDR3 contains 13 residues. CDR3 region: CASSVLSTDTQYF. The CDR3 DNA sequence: TGTGCCAGTAGTGTCCTTAGCACAGATACGCAGTATTTT.

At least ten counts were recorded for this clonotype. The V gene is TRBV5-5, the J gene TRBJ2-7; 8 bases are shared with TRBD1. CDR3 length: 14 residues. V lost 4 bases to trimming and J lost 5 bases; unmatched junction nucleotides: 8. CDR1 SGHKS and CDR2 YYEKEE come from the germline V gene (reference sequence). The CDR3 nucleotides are TGTGCCAGCAGCGTTGGACAGGGCATCCACGAGCAGTACTTC. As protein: CASSVGQGIHEQYF.

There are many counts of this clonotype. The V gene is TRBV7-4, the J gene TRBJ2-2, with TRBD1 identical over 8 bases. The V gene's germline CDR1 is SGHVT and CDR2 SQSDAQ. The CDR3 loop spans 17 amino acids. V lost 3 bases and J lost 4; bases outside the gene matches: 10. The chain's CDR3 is CASSFYSGQASTGELFF. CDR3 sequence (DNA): TGTGCCAGCAGCTTCTATTCGGGACAGGCCAGCACCGGGGAGCTGTTTTTT.

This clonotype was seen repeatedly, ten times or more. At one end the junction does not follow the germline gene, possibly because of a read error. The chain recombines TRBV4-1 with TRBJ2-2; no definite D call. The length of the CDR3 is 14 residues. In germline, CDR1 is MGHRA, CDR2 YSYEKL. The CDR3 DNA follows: TGTGCCAGCAGCCAAGTCGGTGGAACCGGGGAGCTGTTTTTT. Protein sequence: CASSQVGGTGELFF.

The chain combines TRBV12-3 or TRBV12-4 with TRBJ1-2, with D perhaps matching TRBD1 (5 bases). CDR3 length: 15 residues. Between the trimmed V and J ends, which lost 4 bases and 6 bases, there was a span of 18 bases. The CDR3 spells CASSSRDGGKDGYTF. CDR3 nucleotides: TGTGCCAGCAGTTCCCGGGATGGGGGAAAGGATGGCTACACCTTC.

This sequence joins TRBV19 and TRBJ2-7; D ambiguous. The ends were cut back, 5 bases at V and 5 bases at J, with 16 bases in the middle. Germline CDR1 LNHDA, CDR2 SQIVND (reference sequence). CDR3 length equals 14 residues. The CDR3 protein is CASSPFRLLDEQYF. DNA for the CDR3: TGTGCCAGTAGTCCCTTCCGACTTTTGGACGAGCAGTACTTC.

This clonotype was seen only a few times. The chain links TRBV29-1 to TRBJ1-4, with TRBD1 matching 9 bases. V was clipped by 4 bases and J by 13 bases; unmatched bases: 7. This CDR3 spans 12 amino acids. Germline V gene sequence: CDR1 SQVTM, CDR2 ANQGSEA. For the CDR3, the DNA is TGCAGCGTTGGGGAACAGGGGGCAAGACTGTTTTTT. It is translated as CSVGEQGARLFF.

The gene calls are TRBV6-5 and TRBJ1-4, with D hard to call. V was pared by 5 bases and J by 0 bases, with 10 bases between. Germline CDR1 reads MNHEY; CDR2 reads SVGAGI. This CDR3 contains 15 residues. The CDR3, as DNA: TGTGCCAGCAGTCCACGACACTCAACTAATGAAAAACTGTTTTTT. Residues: CASSPRHSTNEKLFF.

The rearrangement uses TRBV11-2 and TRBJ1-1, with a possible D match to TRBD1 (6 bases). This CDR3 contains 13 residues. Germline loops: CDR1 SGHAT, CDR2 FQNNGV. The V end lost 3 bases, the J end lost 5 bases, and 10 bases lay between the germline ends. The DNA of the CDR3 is TGTGCCAGCAGCTTGGGGGACAAGACTGAAGCTTTCTTT. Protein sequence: CASSLGDKTEAFF.

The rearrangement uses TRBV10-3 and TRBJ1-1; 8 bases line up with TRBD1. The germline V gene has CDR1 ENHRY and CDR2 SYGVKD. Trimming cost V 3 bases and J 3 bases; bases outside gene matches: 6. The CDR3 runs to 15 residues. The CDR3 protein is CAISDKTGVYTEAFF. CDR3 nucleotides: TGTGCCATCAGTGATAAGACAGGGGTATACACTGAAGCTTTCTTT.

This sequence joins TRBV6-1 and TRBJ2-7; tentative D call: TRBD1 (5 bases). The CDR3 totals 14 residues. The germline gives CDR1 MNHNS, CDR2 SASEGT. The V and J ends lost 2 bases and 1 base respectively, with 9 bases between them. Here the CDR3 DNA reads TGTGCCAGCAGTGAAAGGGGTCCATCCTACGAGCAGTACTTC. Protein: CASSERGPSYEQYF.

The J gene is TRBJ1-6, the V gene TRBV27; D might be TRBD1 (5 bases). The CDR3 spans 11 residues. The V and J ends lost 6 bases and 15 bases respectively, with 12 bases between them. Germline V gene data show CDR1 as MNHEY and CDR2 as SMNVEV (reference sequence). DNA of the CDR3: TGTGCCAGCAGAGCAGGGACCCTCCTCCACTTT. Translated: CASRAGTLLHF.

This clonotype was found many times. CDR3 in amino acids: CASSLEGDRVEAFF. The CDR3 DNA reads TGTGCCAGCAGCTTAGAAGGGGACAGGGTTGAAGCTTTCTTT. V gene TRBV7-2 combines with J gene TRBJ1-1; TRBD1 matches at 9 bases. In germline, CDR1 is SGHTA, CDR2 FQGNSA. This CDR3 region has 14 residues. Trimming cost V 1 base and J 7 bases; bases outside gene matches: 4.

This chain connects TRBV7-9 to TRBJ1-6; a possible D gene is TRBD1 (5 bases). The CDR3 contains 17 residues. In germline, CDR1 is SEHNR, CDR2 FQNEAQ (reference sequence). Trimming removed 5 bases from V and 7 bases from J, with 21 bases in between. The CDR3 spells CASSPTAGGGPNSPLHF. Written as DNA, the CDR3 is TGTGCCAGCAGCCCCACCGCGGGGGGTGGGCCAAATTCACCCCTCCACTTT.

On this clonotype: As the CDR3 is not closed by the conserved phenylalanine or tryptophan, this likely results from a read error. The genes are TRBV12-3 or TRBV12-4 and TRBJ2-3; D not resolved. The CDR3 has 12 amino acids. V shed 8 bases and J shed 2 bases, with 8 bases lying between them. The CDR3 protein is CASRATTDTQYS. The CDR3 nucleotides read TGTGCCAGCCGGGCAACCACAGATACGCAGTATTCT.

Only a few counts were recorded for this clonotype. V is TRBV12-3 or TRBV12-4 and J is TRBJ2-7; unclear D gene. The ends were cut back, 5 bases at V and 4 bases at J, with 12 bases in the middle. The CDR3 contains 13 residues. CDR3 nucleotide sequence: TGTGCCAGCAGTGAGGCAGGAGTTTACGAGCAGTACTTC. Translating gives CASSEAGVYEQYF.

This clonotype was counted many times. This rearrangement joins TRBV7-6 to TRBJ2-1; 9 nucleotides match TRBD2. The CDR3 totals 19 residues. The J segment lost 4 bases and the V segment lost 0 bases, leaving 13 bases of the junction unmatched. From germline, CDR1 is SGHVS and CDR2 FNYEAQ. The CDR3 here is CASSLAQGSKRGAYNEQFF. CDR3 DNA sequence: TGTGCCAGCAGCTTAGCGCAAGGTTCCAAGCGGGGGGCGTACAATGAGCAGTTCTTC.

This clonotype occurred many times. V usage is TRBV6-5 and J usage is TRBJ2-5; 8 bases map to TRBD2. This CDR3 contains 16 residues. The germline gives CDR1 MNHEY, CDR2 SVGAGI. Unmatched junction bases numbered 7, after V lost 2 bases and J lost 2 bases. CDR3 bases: TGTGCCAGCAGTTACGGAGTTGTAGCGGGGCAAGAGACCCAGTACTTC. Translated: CASSYGVVAGQETQYF.

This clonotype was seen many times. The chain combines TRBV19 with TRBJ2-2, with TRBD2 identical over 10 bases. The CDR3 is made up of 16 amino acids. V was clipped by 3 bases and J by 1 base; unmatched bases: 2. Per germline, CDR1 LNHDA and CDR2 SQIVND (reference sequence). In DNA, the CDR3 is TGTGCCAGTAGTATCCTAGCGGGGGTGAACACCGGGGAGCTGTTTTTT. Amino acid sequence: CASSILAGVNTGELFF.

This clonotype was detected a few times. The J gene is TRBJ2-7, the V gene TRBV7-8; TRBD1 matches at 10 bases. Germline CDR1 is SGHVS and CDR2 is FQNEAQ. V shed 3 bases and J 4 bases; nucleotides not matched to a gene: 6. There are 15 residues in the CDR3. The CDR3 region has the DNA TGTGCCAGCAGCTTCCCCGGGACAGGGGATTACGAGCAGTACGTC. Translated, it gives CASSFPGTGDYEQYV.